Included here is one T cell receptor beta chain sequence, with context. The antigen remains undetermined. The sample belongs to a study of beta chain features in type 1 diabetes. Germline-derived CDR1 and CDR2 are SNHLY and FYNNEI. J lost 6 bases, V lost 6 bases, and 9 bases had no gene match. This CDR3 comprises 15 residues. Findings and caveats of the study: Moderate but significant shortening of TCRB CDR3s was recorded in all four CD4+ subsets from Type 1 diabetes patients. The cDNA sequencing approach could over-represent high-TCR-expressing cells.

Sequencing targeted expressed TCRB transcripts, as all isolated RNA had been reverse transcribed. Using immunoSEQ multiplex PCR, the repertoire was profiled, and TCRdb retains in-frame clones only, with some absent. The top ten clones hold around 0.019% of a sample with around 250,000 clones, 14% of them seen once. The chain couples TRBV2 to TRBJ2-7; 12 nucleotides line up with TRBD2. Sequenced material: naive CD4+ T cells from blood. This clonotype was obtained from a man aged 30 to 45 with type 1 diabetes. The CDR3 coding sequence is TGTGCCAGCAGAGCTAGCGGGGGGGCCAGAGGCGAGCAGTACTTC. It codes for CASRASGGARGEQYF.